This T cell receptor (beta chain) was retrieved from a study of T-cell reconstitution after alpha-beta-depleted transplantation in children. CDR3 length equals 16 residues. Trimming at V came to 5 bases and at J to 4 bases, leaving 13 bases not matched to a gene. Germline-derived CDR1 and CDR2 are SEHNR and FQNEAQ (reference sequence). The TCRbeta library was prepared with unique molecular identifiers. One entry per CDR3 protein, called by TCRdb with MiXCR from the PCR reads. Of more than 450,000 distinct CDR3 sequences in the sample, approximately 20% are singletons; the top ten hold 3.3%. This sequence joins TRBV7-9 and TRBJ1-2; TRBD1 matches at 7 bases. The sample consisted of PBMCs from the stem cell graft donor, taken from the stem cell graft. The clonotype was recovered from a human donor who donated a stem cell graft to a child with acute lymphoblastic leukemia. The CDR3 DNA reads TGTGCCAGCAGCCCACAGGGGTCGCTTAAGTCCTATGGCTACACCTTC. This gives the protein CASSPQGSLKSYGYTF.